The source of this T cell receptor (beta chain) is a study of molecular identifiers for immune sequencing clone quantification. Libraries of naive CD8 cells were prepared from approximately 20,000 to 1,000,000 sorted cells using 10%, 30% or 50% RNA. Between the trimmed V and J ends, which lost 6 bases and 9 bases, there was a span of 24 bases. From germline, CDR1 is MNHNS and CDR2 SASEGT. CDR3 size: 16 residues. TCRdb called the PCR reads again in MiXCR, with one record for every CDR3 protein. Of 400,000 to 600,000 distinct CDR3 sequences listed, around 23% are singletons. Sequencing was carried out using naive CD8+ T cells from blood, with Jurkat cell RNA spiked in. The subset was: FACS-sorted CD8+CD4-CCR7+CD45RA+ naive T cells. J is TRBJ2-1 and V is TRBV6-1, with a tentative D call TRBD2 (6 bases). This sequence was found in a human donor in good health. Some libraries in this study had Jurkat cell RNA spiked in. The CDR3 nucleotides are TGTGCCAGCAGGGAGGGGTGGGGCGCGGGATTGGTTGAGCAGTTCTTC. It yields the protein CASREGWGAGLVEQFF.